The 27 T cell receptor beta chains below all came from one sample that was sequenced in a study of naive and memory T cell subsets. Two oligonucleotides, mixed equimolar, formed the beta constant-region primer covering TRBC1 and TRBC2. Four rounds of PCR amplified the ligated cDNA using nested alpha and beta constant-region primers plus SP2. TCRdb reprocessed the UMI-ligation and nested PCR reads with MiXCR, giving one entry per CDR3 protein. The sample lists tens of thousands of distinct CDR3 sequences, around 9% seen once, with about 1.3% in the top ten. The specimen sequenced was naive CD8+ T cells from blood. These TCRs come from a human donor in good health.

In nucleotides, the CDR3 is TGTGCCAGCAGCTTACTTAGCAGGCCCTCCCCAGATACGCAGTATTTT. Residues: CASSLLSRPSPDTQYF. The chain combines TRBV11-2 with TRBJ2-3, with no clear D. The CDR3 is 16 residues long. Trimming removed 2 bases from V and 4 bases from J, with 16 bases in between. CDR1 is SGHAT and CDR2 is FQNNGV in the germline V gene.

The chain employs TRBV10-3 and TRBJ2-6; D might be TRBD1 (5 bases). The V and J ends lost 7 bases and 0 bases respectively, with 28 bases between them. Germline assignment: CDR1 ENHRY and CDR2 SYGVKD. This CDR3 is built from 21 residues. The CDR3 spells CAIISDRPTEGTDSGANVLTF. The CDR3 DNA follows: TGTGCCATCATTTCCGACAGACCGACCGAAGGAACGGACTCTGGGGCCAACGTCCTGACTTTC.

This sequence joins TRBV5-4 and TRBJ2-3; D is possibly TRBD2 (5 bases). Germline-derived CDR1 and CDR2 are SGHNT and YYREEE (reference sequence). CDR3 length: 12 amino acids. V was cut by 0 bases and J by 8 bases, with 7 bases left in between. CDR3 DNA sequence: TGTGCCAGCAGCTTGGTTGAGGGTACGCAGTATTTT. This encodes CASSLVEGTQYF.

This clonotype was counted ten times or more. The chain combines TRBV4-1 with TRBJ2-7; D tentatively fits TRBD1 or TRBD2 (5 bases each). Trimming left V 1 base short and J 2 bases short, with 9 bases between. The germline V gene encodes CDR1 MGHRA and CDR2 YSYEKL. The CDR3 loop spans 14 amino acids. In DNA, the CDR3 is TGCGCCAGCAGCCAAGGGGACGGACCCTACGAGCAGTACTTC. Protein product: CASSQGDGPYEQYF.

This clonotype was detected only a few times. CDR3 nucleotides: TGTGCCAGCAGTGGGGCGGCGGTCCTTACCTACGAGCAGTACTTC. Encoded protein: CASSGAAVLTYEQYF. The chain employs TRBV7-8 and TRBJ2-7, with D perhaps TRBD1 (5 bases). CDR1 is SGHVS, CDR2 FQNEAQ, per germline. The CDR3 loop spans 15 amino acids. V shed 6 bases and J shed 2 bases, with 17 bases lying between them.

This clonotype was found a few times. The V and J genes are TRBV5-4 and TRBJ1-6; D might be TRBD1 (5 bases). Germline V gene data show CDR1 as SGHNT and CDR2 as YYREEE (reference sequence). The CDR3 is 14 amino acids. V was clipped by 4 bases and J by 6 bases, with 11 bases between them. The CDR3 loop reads CASSPQGVNSPLHF. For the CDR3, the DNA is TGTGCCAGCAGCCCCCAGGGAGTTAATTCACCCCTCCACTTT.

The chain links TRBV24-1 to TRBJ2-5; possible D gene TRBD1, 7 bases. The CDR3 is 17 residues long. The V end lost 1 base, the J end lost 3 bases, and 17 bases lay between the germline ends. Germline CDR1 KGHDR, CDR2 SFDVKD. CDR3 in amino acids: CATSDFLRGRGEETQYF. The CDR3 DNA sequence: TGTGCCACCAGTGATTTCCTGAGGGGGCGCGGGGAAGAGACCCAGTACTTC.

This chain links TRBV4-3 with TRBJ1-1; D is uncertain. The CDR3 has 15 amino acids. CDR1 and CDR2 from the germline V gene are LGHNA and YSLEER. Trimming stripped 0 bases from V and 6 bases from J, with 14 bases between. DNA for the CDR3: TGCGCCAGCAGCCAAGATCGGGCGAAGTCGGCTGAAGCTTTCTTT. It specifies CASSQDRAKSAEAFF.

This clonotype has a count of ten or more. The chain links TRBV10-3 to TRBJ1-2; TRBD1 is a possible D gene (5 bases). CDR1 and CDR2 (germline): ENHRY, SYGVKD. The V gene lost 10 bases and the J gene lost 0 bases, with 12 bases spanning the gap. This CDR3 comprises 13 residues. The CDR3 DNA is TGTGCCAACCGGGACGGAGCTAACTATGGCTACACCTTC. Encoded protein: CANRDGANYGYTF.

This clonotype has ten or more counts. CDR3 coding DNA: TGCAGTGCTAGAGAGTTTAGCAGTGAGCAGTTCTTC. Protein product: CSAREFSSEQFF. The chain joins TRBV20-1 to TRBJ2-1; D ambiguous. The length of the CDR3 is 12 residues. Trimming removed 0 bases from V and 9 bases from J, with 9 bases in between. The germline gives CDR1 DFQATT, CDR2 SNEGSKA (reference sequence).

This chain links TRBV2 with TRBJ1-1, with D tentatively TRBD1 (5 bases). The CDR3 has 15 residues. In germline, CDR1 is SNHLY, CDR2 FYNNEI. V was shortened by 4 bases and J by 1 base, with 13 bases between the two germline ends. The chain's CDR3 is CASSAPQASNTEAFF. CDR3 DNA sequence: TGTGCCAGCAGTGCACCACAGGCGTCGAACACTGAAGCTTTCTTT.

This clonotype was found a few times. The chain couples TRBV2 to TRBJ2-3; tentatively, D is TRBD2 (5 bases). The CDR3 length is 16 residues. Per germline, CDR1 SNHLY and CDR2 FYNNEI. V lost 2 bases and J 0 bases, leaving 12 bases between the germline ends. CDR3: CASSELASTSTDTQYF. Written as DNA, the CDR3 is TGTGCCAGCAGTGAACTAGCTAGTACTAGCACAGATACGCAGTATTTT. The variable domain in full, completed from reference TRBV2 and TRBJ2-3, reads EPEVTQTPSHQVTQMGQEVILRCVPISNHLYFYWYRQILGQKVEFLVSFYNNEISEKSEIFDDQFSVERPDGSNFTLKIRSTKLEDSAMYFCASSELASTSTDTQYFGPGTRLTVL.

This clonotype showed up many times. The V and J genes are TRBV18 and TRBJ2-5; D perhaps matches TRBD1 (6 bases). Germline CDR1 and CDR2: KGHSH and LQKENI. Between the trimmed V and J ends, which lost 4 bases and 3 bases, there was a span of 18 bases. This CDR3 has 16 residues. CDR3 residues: CASSLPGQLVEETQYF. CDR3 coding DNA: TGTGCCAGCTCACTGCCGGGACAACTTGTCGAAGAGACCCAGTACTTC.

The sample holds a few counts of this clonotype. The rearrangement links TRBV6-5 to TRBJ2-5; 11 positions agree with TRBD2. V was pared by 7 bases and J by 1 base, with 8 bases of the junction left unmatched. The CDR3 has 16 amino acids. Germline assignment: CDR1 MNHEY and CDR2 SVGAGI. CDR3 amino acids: CASNIAGGSSQETQYF. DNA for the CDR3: TGTGCCAGCAACATAGCGGGAGGGTCCTCCCAAGAGACCCAGTACTTC.

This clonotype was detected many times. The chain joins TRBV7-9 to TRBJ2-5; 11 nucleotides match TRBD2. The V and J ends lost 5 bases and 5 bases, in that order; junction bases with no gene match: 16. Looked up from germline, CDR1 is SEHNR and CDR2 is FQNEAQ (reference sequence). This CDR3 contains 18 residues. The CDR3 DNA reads TGTGCCAGCAGCGACCCCTCGAATATAGCGGGAGGGCCCGAGACCCAGTACTTC. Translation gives CASSDPSNIAGGPETQYF.

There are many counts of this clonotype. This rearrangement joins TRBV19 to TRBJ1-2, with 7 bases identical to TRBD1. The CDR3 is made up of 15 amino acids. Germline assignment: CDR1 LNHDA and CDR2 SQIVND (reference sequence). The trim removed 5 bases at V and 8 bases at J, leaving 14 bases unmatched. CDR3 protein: CASSFSTGQVLGYTF. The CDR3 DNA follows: TGTGCCAGTAGTTTCTCGACAGGACAGGTTCTCGGCTACACCTTC.

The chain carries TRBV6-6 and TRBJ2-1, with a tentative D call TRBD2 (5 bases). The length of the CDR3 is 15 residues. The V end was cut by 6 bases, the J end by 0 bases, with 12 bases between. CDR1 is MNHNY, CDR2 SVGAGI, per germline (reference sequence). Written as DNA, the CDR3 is TGTGCCAGCAGCCGACTACCAAGCTCCTACAATGAGCAGTTCTTC. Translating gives CASSRLPSSYNEQFF.

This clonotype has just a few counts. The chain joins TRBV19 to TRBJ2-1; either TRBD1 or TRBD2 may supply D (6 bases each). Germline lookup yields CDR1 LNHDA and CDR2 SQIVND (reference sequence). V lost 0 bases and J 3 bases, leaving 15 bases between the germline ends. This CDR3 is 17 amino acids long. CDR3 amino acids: CASSIDAAGTYYNEQFF. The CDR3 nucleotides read TGTGCCAGTAGTATAGATGCGGCGGGGACATACTACAATGAGCAGTTCTTC.

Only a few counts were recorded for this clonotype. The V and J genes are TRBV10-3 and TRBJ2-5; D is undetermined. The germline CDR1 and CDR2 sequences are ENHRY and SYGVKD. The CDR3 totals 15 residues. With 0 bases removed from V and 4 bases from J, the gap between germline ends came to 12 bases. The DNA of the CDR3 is TGTGCCATCAGTGAGTCGTCATTTTCTGGAGAGACCCAGTACTTC. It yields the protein CAISESSFSGETQYF.

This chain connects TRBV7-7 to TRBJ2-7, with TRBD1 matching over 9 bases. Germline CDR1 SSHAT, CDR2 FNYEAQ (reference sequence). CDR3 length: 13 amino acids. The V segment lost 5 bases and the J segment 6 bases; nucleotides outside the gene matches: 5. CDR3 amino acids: CASSQDRGSEQYF. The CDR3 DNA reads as TGTGCCAGCAGCCAGGACAGGGGAAGCGAGCAGTACTTC.

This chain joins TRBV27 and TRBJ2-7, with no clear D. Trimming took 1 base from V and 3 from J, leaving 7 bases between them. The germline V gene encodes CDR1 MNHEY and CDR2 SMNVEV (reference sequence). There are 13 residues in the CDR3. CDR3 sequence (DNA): TGTGCCAGCAGTTTATTGGCGGACTACGAGCAGTACTTC. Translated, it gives CASSLLADYEQYF.

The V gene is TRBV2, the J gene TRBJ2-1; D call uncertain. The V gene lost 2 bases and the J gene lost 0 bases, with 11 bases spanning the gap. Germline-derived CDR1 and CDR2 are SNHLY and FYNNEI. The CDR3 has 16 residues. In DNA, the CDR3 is TGTGCCAGCAGTGAAAGGCAGATGTCCTCCTACAATGAGCAGTTCTTC. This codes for CASSERQMSSYNEQFF.

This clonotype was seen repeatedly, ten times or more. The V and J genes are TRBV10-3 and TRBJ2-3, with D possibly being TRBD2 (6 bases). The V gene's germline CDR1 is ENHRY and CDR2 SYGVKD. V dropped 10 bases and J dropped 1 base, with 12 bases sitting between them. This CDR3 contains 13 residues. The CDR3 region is CATASEGTDTQYF. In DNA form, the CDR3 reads TGTGCCACTGCTAGCGAGGGCACAGATACGCAGTATTTT.

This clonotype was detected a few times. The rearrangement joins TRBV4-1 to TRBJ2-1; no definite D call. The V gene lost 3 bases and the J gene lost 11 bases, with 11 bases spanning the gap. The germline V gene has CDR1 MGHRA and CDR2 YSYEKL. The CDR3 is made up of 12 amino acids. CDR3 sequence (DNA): TGCGCCAGCAGCCAGGTAGACCTAAAGCAGTTCTTC. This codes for CASSQVDLKQFF.

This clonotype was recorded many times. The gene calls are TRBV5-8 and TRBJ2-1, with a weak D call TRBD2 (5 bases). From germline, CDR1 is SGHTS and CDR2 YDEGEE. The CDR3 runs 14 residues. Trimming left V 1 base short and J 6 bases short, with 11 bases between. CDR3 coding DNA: TGTGCCAGCAGCTTGAGCGGCCCCCCCAATGAGCAGTTCTTC. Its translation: CASSLSGPPNEQFF.

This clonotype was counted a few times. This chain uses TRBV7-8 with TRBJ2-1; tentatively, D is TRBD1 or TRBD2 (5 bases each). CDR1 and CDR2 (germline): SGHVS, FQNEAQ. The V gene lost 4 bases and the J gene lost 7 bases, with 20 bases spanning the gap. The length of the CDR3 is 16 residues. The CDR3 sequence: CASSSRPTGPGNEQFF. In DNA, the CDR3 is TGTGCCAGCAGCTCCCGCCCGACGGGGCCGGGAAATGAGCAGTTCTTC.

The CDR3 loop is CASSLALRQYSTDHTQYF. CDR3 nucleotide sequence: TGTGCCAGCAGCTTAGCGCTAAGGCAGTACTCAACCGACCATACGCAGTATTTT. The rearrangement uses TRBV7-9 and TRBJ2-3; no clear D. The V gene's germline CDR1 is SEHNR and CDR2 FQNEAQ (reference sequence). This CDR3 region has 18 residues. V lost 0 bases and J lost 7, with 23 bases in between.